The next 29 T cell receptor beta chains were all read from a single sample in a study of T cell changes during pregnancy in multiple sclerosis. The repertoire was sequenced with immunoSEQ multiplex PCR; TCRdb's copy has only in-frame clones and lacks some. This sample has 45,000 to 60,000 clones, with about 90% found just once. Sequences were derived from CD4+ T cells from peripheral blood mononuclear cells, sampled in the second trimester of pregnancy. The receptors derive from a female donor with multiple sclerosis, enrolled in a pregnancy study.

V is TRBV28 and J is TRBJ1-3; TRBD1 matches 8 bases. Germline loops: CDR1 MDHEN, CDR2 SYDVKM. This CDR3 is 17 amino acids long. V was pared by 1 base and J by 0 bases, with 5 bases of the junction left unmatched. The CDR3 DNA sequence: TGTGCCAGCAGTTTATCACCAGGGGGCTTCTCTGGAAACACCATATATTTT. It yields the protein CASSLSPGGFSGNTIYF. The full variable domain, its missing parts supplied by reference TRBV28 and TRBJ1-3, is DVKVTQSSRYLVKRTGEKVFLECVQDMDHENMFWYRQDPGLGLRLIYFSYDVKMKEKGDIPEGYSVSREKKERFSLILESASTNQTSMYLCASSLSPGGFSGNTIYFGEGSWLTVV.

The J gene is TRBJ1-2, the V gene TRBV27, with TRBD1 matching over 9 bases. The CDR3 extends over 15 amino acids. Germline CDR1 and CDR2: MNHEY and SMNVEV (reference sequence). The junction had 5 bases not matched to a gene; V was cut back by 4 bases and J by 2 bases. CDR3 bases: TGTGCCAGCAGTTCCCCGGGACAGGGAAACTATGGCTACACCTTC. Translation gives CASSSPGQGNYGYTF.

The chain couples TRBV6-1 to TRBJ1-2; possibly TRBD1 for D (6 bases). CDR3 length: 13 amino acids. Trimming removed 1 base from V and 6 bases from J, with 9 bases in between. From germline, CDR1 is MNHNS and CDR2 SASEGT. In DNA, the CDR3 is TGTGCCAGCAGTGAAGTCAACAGGGATGGCTACACCTTC. Protein: CASSEVNRDGYTF.

The chain combines TRBV30 with TRBJ2-2, with TRBD1 matching 8 bases. Trimming removed 2 bases from V and 5 bases from J; junction bases left unmatched: 7. The CDR3 has 15 residues. Germline loops: CDR1 GTSNPN, CDR2 SVGIG (reference sequence). The CDR3 sequence: CAWSLWTGRTGELFF. As DNA, the CDR3 is TGTGCCTGGAGTCTTTGGACAGGGCGGACCGGGGAGCTGTTTTTT.

This clone was picked up one time. V gene TRBV7-3 combines with J gene TRBJ2-1; D remains ambiguous. The CDR3 is 15 amino acids. V was trimmed by 4 bases and J by 0 bases, leaving 10 bases between them. Germline V gene lookup returns CDR1 SGHTA and CDR2 FQGTGA. In nucleotides, the CDR3 is TGTGCCAGCAGCTCCGTCTTGAGCTCCTACAATGAGCAGTTCTTC. Protein product: CASSSVLSSYNEQFF.

J is TRBJ2-6 and V is TRBV19; D call uncertain. CDR1 is LNHDA, CDR2 SQIVND, per germline (reference sequence). The ends were cut back, 5 bases at V and 0 bases at J, with 14 bases in the middle. The length of the CDR3 is 17 residues. CDR3 sequence (DNA): TGTGCCAGTAGTGATGGCAGGTCGTTCTCTGGGGCCAACGTCCTGACTTTC. As protein: CASSDGRSFSGANVLTF.

V usage is TRBV6-1 and J usage is TRBJ1-1; no definite D call. The CDR3 totals 15 residues. CDR1 MNHNS and CDR2 SASEGT come from the germline V gene. The V and J ends lost 4 bases and 4 bases respectively, with 16 bases between them. Here the CDR3 reads CASSVNPQSGTEAFF. CDR3 coding DNA: TGTGCCAGCAGTGTGAACCCCCAAAGCGGCACTGAAGCTTTCTTT.

The genes are TRBV4-1 and TRBJ1-2; 7 bases agree with TRBD1. The CDR3 loop spans 15 amino acids. J was trimmed by 5 bases and V by 3 bases; bases with no gene match: 9. CDR1 MGHRA and CDR2 YSYEKL come from the germline V gene. In DNA, the CDR3 is TGCGCCAGCAGCCACCCTCGGACAGGCGAATATGGCTACACCTTC. Its protein product is CASSHPRTGEYGYTF.

This clone was seen only once. The V call is TRBV27, the J call TRBJ2-7; 7 bases align to TRBD2. The V segment lost 6 bases and the J segment 3 bases; nucleotides outside the gene matches: 11. The germline gives CDR1 MNHEY, CDR2 SMNVEV (reference sequence). The length of the CDR3 is 15 residues. This chain's CDR3 is CASRQDSAGFYEQYF. Here the CDR3 DNA reads TGTGCCAGCAGGCAGGACTCAGCGGGATTCTACGAGCAGTACTTC.

The chain combines TRBV6-5 with TRBJ2-2; the D gene is possibly TRBD2 (7 bases). Germline V gene data show CDR1 as MNHEY and CDR2 as SVGAGI. This CDR3 spans 14 amino acids. Deletions cut 11 bases from V and 0 bases from J, with 13 bases between. As DNA, the CDR3 is TGTGCCGCTAGGGGGGGCGCGAACACCGGGGAGCTGTTTTTT. Residues: CAARGGANTGELFF.

The chain has TRBV11-2 and TRBJ1-5, with 12 nucleotides matching TRBD1. CDR1 is SGHAT and CDR2 is FQNNGV in the germline V gene. The CDR3 is made up of 16 amino acids. Losses at the gene ends were 5 bases for V and 6 bases for J; bases not matched to a gene: 8. CDR3 sequence reads: CASSIGTGGASQPQHF. CDR3 coding DNA: TGTGCCAGCAGCATCGGGACAGGGGGCGCAAGTCAGCCCCAGCATTTT.

This chain joins TRBV28 and TRBJ1-5, with TRBD1 matching over 7 bases. V trimming: 3 bases; J trimming: 4 bases; junction bases outside the gene matches: 6. Germline V gene lookup returns CDR1 MDHEN and CDR2 SYDVKM. The CDR3 extends over 15 amino acids. In DNA, the CDR3 is TGTGCCAGCAGTTTCGAAGTACAGGGGAATCAGCCCCAGCATTTT. It specifies CASSFEVQGNQPQHF.

V and J are TRBV7-9 and TRBJ2-6, with TRBD2 matching 12 bases. Germline V gene lookup returns CDR1 SEHNR and CDR2 FQNEAQ (reference sequence). The CDR3 runs to 19 residues. The V and J ends lost 3 bases and 0 bases, in that order; junction bases with no gene match: 6. CDR3 sequence (DNA): TGTGCCAGCAGCTTCCGACTAGCGGGGGCCGACTCTGGGGCCAACGTCCTGACTTTC. Its protein is CASSFRLAGADSGANVLTF.

This chain's CDR3 is CASSLYLGAKRKETQYF. DNA for the CDR3: TGTGCCAGCAGCCTATATCTAGGGGCGAAAAGGAAAGAGACCCAGTACTTC. The rearrangement uses TRBV5-6 and TRBJ2-5; tentative D call: TRBD1 (5 bases). The CDR3 is made up of 17 amino acids. V lost 4 bases and J 3 bases, leaving 22 bases between the germline ends. The V gene's germline CDR1 is SGHDT and CDR2 YYEEEE.

The chain combines TRBV20-1 with TRBJ2-5, with D uncertain. CDR1 DFQATT and CDR2 SNEGSKA come from the germline V gene (reference sequence). Trimming stripped 6 bases from V and 4 bases from J, with 6 bases between. The CDR3 length is 10 residues. The CDR3 coding sequence is TGCAGTGCGGCCCGAGAGACCCAGTACTTC. It yields the protein CSAARETQYF.

The chain carries TRBV2 and TRBJ2-6; D possibly corresponds to TRBD1 (5 bases). With 8 bases removed from V and 0 bases from J, the gap between germline ends came to 11 bases. The CDR3 has 15 amino acids. Looked up from germline, CDR1 is SNHLY and CDR2 is FYNNEI. In nucleotides, the CDR3 is TGTGCCAGCTTGCAGGGTTCCTCTGGGGCCAACGTCCTGACTTTC. As protein: CASLQGSSGANVLTF.

V is TRBV19 and J is TRBJ1-5, with TRBD1 matching 11 bases. This CDR3 comprises 16 residues. J was trimmed by 7 bases and V by 0 bases; bases with no gene match: 5. CDR1 and CDR2 from the germline V gene are LNHDA and SQIVND (reference sequence). As DNA, the CDR3 is TGTGCCAGTAGTATAGATAGAGGGACAGGGGGACAGCCCCAGCATTTT. It yields the protein CASSIDRGTGGQPQHF.

The chain employs TRBV19 and TRBJ2-2; 15 bases match TRBD2. Looked up from germline, CDR1 is LNHDA and CDR2 is SQIVND (reference sequence). This CDR3 has 18 residues. V was pared by 4 bases and J by 5 bases, with 8 bases of the junction left unmatched. The CDR3 spells CASSRTSGRAIRTGELFF. CDR3 DNA sequence: TGTGCCAGTAGTAGGACTAGCGGGAGGGCGATAAGAACCGGGGAGCTGTTTTTT.

This rearrangement joins TRBV6-1 to TRBJ2-7, with TRBD1 as a possible D gene (6 bases). Germline-derived CDR1 and CDR2 are MNHNS and SASEGT. With 1 base removed from V and 1 base from J, the gap between germline ends came to 20 bases. The CDR3 is 18 residues long. In nucleotides, the CDR3 is TGTGCCAGCAGTGAAGGAGGTGGGATCGGGACAAGATCCTACGAGCAGTACTTC. Its protein is CASSEGGGIGTRSYEQYF.

The chain joins TRBV5-1 to TRBJ2-5; 8 bases are shared with TRBD1. Germline V gene data show CDR1 as SGHRS and CDR2 as YFSETQ. Trimming at V came to 4 bases and at J to 3 bases, leaving 2 bases not matched to a gene. The CDR3 is made up of 13 amino acids. CDR3 coding DNA: TGCGCCAGCAGCGTACAGGGGGAAGAGACCCAGTACTTC. Amino acid sequence: CASSVQGEETQYF. Drawing the rest from reference TRBV5-1 and TRBJ2-5, the complete variable domain is KAGVTQTPRYLIKTRGQQVTLSCSPISGHRSVSWYQQTPGQGLQFLFEYFSETQRNKGNFPGRFSGRQFSNSRSEMNVSTLELGDSALYLCASSVQGEETQYFGPGTRLLVL.

This chain uses TRBV6-1 with TRBJ2-2, with D possibly being TRBD2 (5 bases). This CDR3 contains 12 residues. Trimming left V 11 bases short and J 7 bases short, with 14 bases between. Looked up from germline, CDR1 is MNHNS and CDR2 is SASEGT. The CDR3 DNA reads as TGTGCCGCCCTTCCCCGGGGCGGGGAGCTGTTTTTT. Translated: CAALPRGGELFF.

A remark on this clone: At the DNA level, this CDR3 is encoded by other sequences in the same sample as well. The chain combines TRBV15 with TRBJ1-5; TRBD1 might be the D (5 bases). Germline CDR1 LNHNV, CDR2 YYDKDF (reference sequence). Trimming shortened V by 0 bases and J by 6 bases, and 9 bases separated the two germline ends. This CDR3 is 14 amino acids long. The CDR3 coding sequence is TGTGCCACCAGCAGAGACAGGGTTGGTCAGCCCCAGCATTTT. Its protein is CATSRDRVGQPQHF.

This clone was seen just once. The chain joins TRBV11-2 to TRBJ2-4, with 12 positions matching TRBD2. V dropped 5 bases and J dropped 0; count of bases not matched to a gene: 11. This CDR3 spans 19 amino acids. Germline CDR1 reads SGHAT; CDR2 reads FQNNGV. CDR3 bases: TGTGCCAGCAGCCCAAGGACTAGCGGGGAGTTCCTAGCCAAAAACATTCAGTACTTC. Its translation is CASSPRTSGEFLAKNIQYF.

This clone has only one observation. This sequence joins TRBV19 and TRBJ2-2; 8 bases fit TRBD1. The CDR3 is made up of 15 amino acids. Germline assignment: CDR1 LNHDA and CDR2 SQIVND (reference sequence). Germline trimming cut 6 bases from V and 4 bases from J; bases unmatched to any gene: 7. The chain's CDR3 is CASRRQGRFTGELFF. For the CDR3, the DNA is TGTGCCAGTAGGCGACAGGGGCGATTCACCGGGGAGCTGTTTTTT.

V and J are TRBV19 and TRBJ1-5, with unresolved D. Trimming cost V 7 bases and J 5 bases, with 12 bases left between them. Germline-derived CDR1 and CDR2 are LNHDA and SQIVND (reference sequence). The CDR3 has 13 amino acids. CDR3 residues: CASTRGGYQPQHF. In nucleotides, the CDR3 is TGTGCCAGTACGCGGGGAGGGTATCAGCCCCAGCATTTT.

The chain's CDR3 is CASSTLTGPGNTIYF. In DNA, the CDR3 is TGTGCCAGCAGCACACTGACAGGGCCTGGAAACACCATATATTTT. The chain employs TRBV9 and TRBJ1-3, with 7 positions matching TRBD1. Germline-derived CDR1 and CDR2 are SGDLS and YYNGEE. The junction had 6 bases not matched to a gene; V was cut back by 4 bases and J by 2 bases. This CDR3 region has 15 residues.

This clone was observed a single time. The V gene is TRBV5-1, the J gene TRBJ1-1, with D unresolved. CDR3 length: 15 amino acids. With 0 bases removed from V and 4 bases from J, the gap between germline ends came to 13 bases. Germline V lookup: CDR1 SGHRS, CDR2 YFSETQ. CDR3 sequence (DNA): TGCGCCAGCAGCTTGGTAGGTCGTCGGAGCACTGAAGCTTTCTTT. This gives the protein CASSLVGRRSTEAFF.

The rearrangement links TRBV27 to TRBJ1-2; 9 nucleotides line up with TRBD1. Germline V gene lookup returns CDR1 MNHEY and CDR2 SMNVEV (reference sequence). V was clipped by 2 bases and J by 8 bases; unmatched bases: 6. The CDR3 loop spans 14 amino acids. This CDR3 is CASSLRGTGYGYTF. CDR3 DNA sequence: TGTGCCAGCAGTTTAAGGGGGACAGGGTACGGCTACACCTTC.

Of note for this clone: The junction departs from germline at one end; a sequencing error may be responsible. The chain is built from TRBV7-3 and TRBJ2-3; a possible D gene is TRBD2 (6 bases). The germline V gene encodes CDR1 SGHTA and CDR2 FQGTGA. This CDR3 has 13 residues. The CDR3 here is CASSLTREDTQYF. The DNA of the CDR3 is TGTGCCAGCAGCCTAACCCGGGAGGATACGCAGTATTTT.